This is a list of T cell receptor delta chains from one sample in a study of human gamma delta and Vdelta1 T cells. No antigen has been assigned to these receptors. TCRdb reanalysed the PCR reads via CATT. The top ten hold around 5.9% of the sample, which has about 6,500 delta-chain clones, 30% to 45% seen once. Sequencing was performed on Vdelta1 gamma-delta T cells from blood grown in culture (DOT cells). The receptors derive from a human donor in good health. CDR3s include the opening cysteine and the closing phenylalanine or tryptophan. The D gene is left open where the match is weak. Clone size is given for some rows only: seen once, a few or many times, or a class if the clone is expanded.

clone size,D gene,V gene,J gene,CDR3 DNA,CDR3 protein
few,TRDD3,TRDV1,TRDJ1,TGTGCTCTTGGGGAACGTCCTAATACTGGGGGAGTAGGGTGTACCGATAAACTCATCTTT,CALGERPNTGGVGCTDKLIF
NA,NA,TRDV1,TRDJ1,TGTGCTCTTGGGGGCCCTCTACGACCTTGGGCGTACACCGATAAACTCATCTTT,CALGGPLRPWAYTDKLIF
NA,TRDD3,TRDV1,TRDJ1,TGTGCTCTTGGGGCGGGCCTTCCACGGTACTGGGGGATAAAACTCATCTTT,CALGAGLPRYWGIKLIF
few,TRDD3,TRDV1,TRDJ1,TGTGCTCTTGGGTTCTCTGGGACCCACTGGGGGACTACCTGTTTCTCGGCGCCCAGTACCTGTTTCCAGTACACCGATAAACTCATCTTT,CALGFSGTHWGTTCFSAPSTCFQYTDKLIF
medium-sized,TRDD3,TRDV1,TRDJ1,TGTGCTCTCCTACTTCCTGGCCGTACTGGGGGTCTGTACACCGATAAACTCATCTTT,CALLLPGRTGGLYTDKLIF
large,TRDD3,TRDV1,TRDJ1,TGTGCTCTCCTACGGCGGGGATACGCGAATAAACTCATCTTT,CALLRRGYANKLIF
few,TRDD3,TRDV1,TRDJ1,TGTGCTCTTGCCATTCACTGGGGGACGGATTACACCGATAAACTCATCTTT,CALAIHWGTDYTDKLIF
NA,TRDD3,TRDV1,TRDJ1,TGTGCTCTTGGGGAACTCCACCGTCCGGGTACTGGGGTGTACACCGATAAACTCATCTTT,CALGELHRPGTGVYTDKLIF
NA,NA,TRDV1,TRDJ1,TGTGCTCTTGGGGAACTTAAAGGCTTCAACTACCATACTGACACCGATAAACTCATCTTT,CALGELKGFNYHTDTDKLIF
NA,TRDD3,TRDV1,TRDJ1,TGTGCTCTTGGGGAAACTGGGGGACCGCGATATAAACTCATCTTT,CALGETGGPRYKLIF
NA,TRDD3,TRDV1,TRDJ1,TGTGCTCTTGGGGAACCTCGGGGATACGGACTCATCTTT,CALGEPRGYGLIF
medium-sized,TRDD3,TRDV1,TRDJ1,TGTGCTCTTGGGAACCAAAAAGACTCCTACGTTGGTGGGGGATACGACGATAAACTCATCTTT,CALGNQKDSYVGGGYDDKLIF
NA,NA,TRDV1,TRDJ1,TGTGCTCTTGGGGAAGCCAAGAGGTTCGGTACGGAGGCCGATAAACTCATCTTT,CALGEAKRFGTEADKLIF
NA,TRDD3,TRDV1,TRDJ1,TGTGCTCTTGGGGAACTGGGATCTATCCTACGACTGGGGGATAGGGCGGTTTTCTGTGACACCGATAAACTCATCTTT,CALGELGSILRLGDRAVFCDTDKLIF
few,NA,TRDV1,TRDJ1,TGTGCTCTTGGGGTCCCCGAAGGTGGAGAAGCCTACTCGCTGGGGACTCTAACGTCCGATAAACTCATCTTT,CALGVPEGGEAYSLGTLTSDKLIF
NA,TRDD3,TRDV1,TRDJ1,TGTGCTCTTGGGGAATGTATTCCCAGTACTGGGGGAGGCAAGGATAAACTCATCTTT,CALGECIPSTGGGKDKLIF
NA,TRDD2,TRDV1,TRDJ1,TGTGCTCTTGGGGAGCTGCCCTTCCTGCGGGACCCGTACACCGATAAACGCATCTTT,CALGELPFLRDPYTDKRIF
few,TRDD3,TRDV1,TRDJ1,TGTGCTCTTGGGAGGACAATATCCCATCCTATCCTGGGGATACCTTTCACCGATAAACTCATCTTT,CALGRTISHPILGIPFTDKLIF
NA,TRDD3,TRDV1,TRDJ1,TGTGCTCTTGGGGAACTCGGGCTGGGGGGAACAAACACCGATAAACTCATCTTT,CALGELGLGGTNTDKLIF
NA,TRDD3,TRDV1,TRDJ1,TGTGCTCTTGGGATCTCTCCTCCGGTACTGGGGGATACGGGGCTCATCTTT,CALGISPPVLGDTGLIF
few,NA,TRDV1,TRDJ1,TGTGCTCTTGGGGACAACAGGCTCCTACCTGGGAGGATCCCTAACACCGATAAACTCATCTTT,CALGDNRLLPGRIPNTDKLIF
few,TRDD3,TRDV1,TRDJ1,TGTGCTCTTGGGGACCAGACACCTACCCTCGTACTGGGGGATATTTTCGGGGCCGATAAACTCATCTTT,CALGDQTPTLVLGDIFGADKLIF
once,TRDD3,TRDV1,TRDJ1,TGTGCTCTTGGGGAACTGGGGCTCCCCTACTGGGGGATCCCCGATAAACTCATCTTT,CALGELGLPYWGIPDKLIF
NA,TRDD3,TRDV1,TRDJ2,TGTGCTCTTGGGGAACTCCCCTTGGGGGATACGTTTGTTTCGACAGCACAACTCTTCTTT,CALGELPLGDTFVSTAQLFF
few,TRDD3,TRDV1,TRDJ1,TGTGCTCTTGGGGAACTCCTGGGGGGGGTCCCGGCCATCAAGTACACCGATAAACTCATCTTT,CALGELLGGVPAIKYTDKLIF
few,TRDD2,TRDV1,TRDJ1,TGTGCTCTTGGGGAACTCAACCTACCTTCCTACGTCGAGTACTGGGGTGCGACCGATAAACTCATCTTT,CALGELNLPSYVEYWGATDKLIF
once,NA,TRDV1,TRDJ1,TGTGCTCTTGGGGAACTAGTCACCCTACGCGGGCTCTACACCGATAAACTCATCTTT,CALGELVTLRGLYTDKLIF
NA,TRDD3,TRDV1,TRDJ1,TGTGCTCTTGGGGAACGATCCCTACCTCAAAACTGGGGGATACGACGGGCGGAGATCGCCGATAAACTCATCTTT,CALGERSLPQNWGIRRAEIADKLIF
few,TRDD3,TRDV1,TRDJ1,TGTGCTCTTGGGGAACTGTTAACTGTGCTGGGGGATACGGGCCTCATCTTT,CALGELLTVLGDTGLIF
NA,TRDD3,TRDV1,TRDJ1,TGTGCTCTTGGGGAACTAAGTCCTACTGGATTGTACTGGGGGTCCGATAAACTCATCTTT,CALGELSPTGLYWGSDKLIF
NA,TRDD3,TRDV1,TRDJ1,TGTGCTCTTGTGGACCACGGGATCCTAGGCTGGGGGTCCACCGATAAACTCATCTTT,CALVDHGILGWGSTDKLIF
NA,TRDD3,TRDV1,TRDJ1,TGTGCTCTTGGGGAACTAGTAGCACCCTCCCATGGGGGATACACCGATAAACTCATCTTT,CALGELVAPSHGGYTDKLIF
NA,NA,TRDV1,TRDJ1,TGTGCTCTTGCGCAGAGGCCTTTGGGGCCCCCCGATAAACTCATCTTT,CALAQRPLGPPDKLIF
NA,TRDD3,TRDV1,TRDJ1,TGTGCTCTTGGGGAACGCCTTTTAGGGGGATACATGACCGATAAACTCATCTTT,CALGERLLGGYMTDKLIF
medium-sized,TRDD3,TRDV1,TRDJ1,TGTGCTCTTGGGGTGTGGGGGGTTTTGCTGGGGGATACTGGTCCCCCGTACACCGATAAACTCATCTTT,CALGVWGVLLGDTGPPYTDKLIF
NA,TRDD2,TRDV1,TRDJ1,TGTGCTCTTGGGGATTCCTTCCTACAAGGACGTACTGGGGATTTAGGCAACACCGATAAACTCATCTTT,CALGDSFLQGRTGDLGNTDKLIF
NA,TRDD3,TRDV1,TRDJ1,TGTGCTCTTGGGGAACCTCTTCCTATGCACTGGGGGATTCGGCCCACCGATAAACTCATCTTT,CALGEPLPMHWGIRPTDKLIF
NA,NA,TRDV1,TRDJ1,TGTGCTCTTGGGGCCCTACGATTCCTACCTAACAATACTGGGGGGCCTCCGGAGCGGTTCGGCGATAAACTCATCTTT,CALGALRFLPNNTGGPPERFGDKLIF
few,TRDD3,TRDV1,TRDJ1,TGTGCTCTTGGGGAACTTAACGTACTGGGGGGTACGTACACCGATAAACTCATCTTT,CALGELNVLGGTYTDKLIF